This TCR beta chain comes out of a study of response to subunit inactivated influenza vaccine. Overall study findings and caveats: The study's authors posited that every seasonal influenza vaccination enlists few new T cells.

TCRdb recomputed calls from the RT-PCR reads with MiXCR, one row per CDR3 protein. Here the sample spans roughly 630,000 distinct CDR3 sequences, 11% to 15% being singletons. This clonotype was observed a few times. Its antigen is undetermined. This CDR3 spans 15 amino acids. Between the trimmed V and J ends, which lost 3 bases and 5 bases, there was a span of 14 bases. Germline V lookup: CDR1 SGHRS, CDR2 YFSETQ. Sequenced material: PBMCs from blood, taken around two weeks before vaccination. The chain joins TRBV5-1 to TRBJ2-2; D remains unclear. The origin of this receptor is a man between 45 and 60 years old who received an inactivated influenza vaccine. CDR3 protein: CASSSTRDSTGELFF. The CDR3 DNA follows: TGCGCCAGCAGCTCGACCCGTGATTCTACCGGGGAGCTGTTTTTT.